Shown below are 16 T cell receptor beta chains from a single sample sequenced in a study of CD8+ T cells in alopecia areata. As for treatment: oral pan-JAK inhibitor, 5-10 mg twice daily. Investigators isolated RNA and reverse transcribed it into cDNA to act as the sequencing template. Libraries were prepared by immunoSEQ multiplex PCR; TCRdb keeps only in-frame clonotypes and omits some of them. This sample has nearly 200,000 clones, with roughly 60% found just once. Sample: CD4+ T cells sorted from blood, taken at week 24, from a patient treated with tofacitinib. The receptors shown here come from a human donor with alopecia areata.

This clone was counted a single time. The J gene is TRBJ2-5, the V gene TRBV5-1; 11 nucleotides align to TRBD1. The CDR3 runs 15 residues. Germline V lookup: CDR1 SGHRS, CDR2 YFSETQ. Germline trimming cut 4 bases from V and 5 bases from J; bases unmatched to any gene: 7. The CDR3 bases are TGCGCCAGCAGCGGACAGGGGGCGAGCGTGGAGACCCAGTACTTC. It encodes CASSGQGASVETQYF.

The V gene is TRBV6-5, the J gene TRBJ2-3, with 11 bases identical to TRBD2. Trimming cost V 2 bases and J 6 bases; bases outside gene matches: 4. The CDR3 spans 15 residues. CDR1 and CDR2 (germline): MNHEY, SVGAGI. CDR3: CASSYLTSGSDTQYF. The CDR3 DNA is TGTGCCAGCAGTTACCTAACTAGCGGGAGTGATACGCAGTATTTT.

This chain connects TRBV29-1 to TRBJ2-6, with D maybe TRBD1 (5 bases). This CDR3 comprises 16 residues. Per germline, CDR1 SQVTM and CDR2 ANQGSEA. V lost 5 bases and J 0 bases, leaving 14 bases between the germline ends. CDR3 loop: CSVHDSRPSGANVLTF. The CDR3 DNA is TGCAGCGTTCACGACAGCCGCCCCTCTGGGGCCAACGTCCTGACTTTC.

This rearrangement joins TRBV2 to TRBJ1-1; D possibly corresponds to TRBD1 (5 bases). V was pared by 6 bases and J by 1 base, with 12 bases between. This CDR3 contains 14 residues. CDR1 SNHLY and CDR2 FYNNEI come from the germline V gene. Written as DNA, the CDR3 is TGTGCCAGCAGGAGGACACTAGAGAACACTGAAGCTTTCTTT. Translating gives CASRRTLENTEAFF.

J is TRBJ2-3 and V is TRBV6-6, with D possibly TRBD1 on 5 matching bases. Germline CDR1 MNHNY, CDR2 SVGAGI (reference sequence). The germline V and J ends were trimmed by 0 bases and 1 base, with 8 bases remaining between them. The CDR3 totals 15 residues. The CDR3 here is CASSYSLTGTDTQYF. The CDR3 bases are TGTGCCAGCAGTTACTCCTTGACAGGCACAGATACGCAGTATTTT.

V usage is TRBV5-4 and J usage is TRBJ2-3, with TRBD2 matching over 13 bases. J lost 8 bases, V lost 4 bases, and 4 bases had no gene match. Per germline, CDR1 SGHNT and CDR2 YYREEE (reference sequence). This CDR3 has 14 amino acids. The CDR3 DNA is TGTGCCAGCAGCCTCGGACTAGCGGGAGCTACGCAGTATTTT. This codes for CASSLGLAGATQYF.

This clone was counted only a few times. The rearrangement links TRBV25-1 to TRBJ1-2; 7 bases agree with TRBD1. Germline loops: CDR1 MGHDK, CDR2 SYGVNS. The V and J ends lost 6 bases and 4 bases, in that order; junction bases with no gene match: 5. CDR3 length equals 13 residues. DNA of the CDR3: TGTGCCAGCAGCACAGGGGCCGGCTATGGCTACACCTTC. Its protein product is CASSTGAGYGYTF.

The rearrangement uses TRBV29-1 and TRBJ2-6; 7 bases match TRBD1. CDR1 and CDR2 from the germline V gene are SQVTM and ANQGSEA. V shed 6 bases and J 4 bases; nucleotides not matched to a gene: 0. The length of the CDR3 is 12 residues. CDR3 DNA: TGCAGCGTGGGACAGGGGGCCAACGTCCTGACTTTC. Amino acids: CSVGQGANVLTF.

This rearrangement joins TRBV25-1 to TRBJ2-2, with 8 bases fitting TRBD1. V shed 1 base and J 3 bases; nucleotides not matched to a gene: 1. Per germline, CDR1 MGHDK and CDR2 SYGVNS. The CDR3 consists of 15 residues. The CDR3 reads CASSESGGDTGELFF. In DNA, the CDR3 is TGTGCCAGCAGTGAATCAGGGGGCGACACCGGGGAGCTGTTTTTT.

The chain has TRBV29-1 and TRBJ2-3; maybe TRBD2 (5 bases). Germline-derived CDR1 and CDR2 are SQVTM and ANQGSEA. The CDR3 extends over 13 amino acids. Deletions cut 2 bases from V and 5 bases from J, with 11 bases between. CDR3: CSVETRAGDTQYF. In nucleotides, the CDR3 is TGCAGCGTTGAAACCCGCGCGGGAGATACGCAGTATTTT.

This clone appeared a few times. In nucleotides, the CDR3 is TGCGCCAGCAGCTCACAGGGCTACGAGCAGTACTTC. Protein: CASSSQGYEQYF. The J gene is TRBJ2-7, the V gene TRBV4-3; tentative D call: TRBD1 (6 bases). The CDR3 is 12 residues long. Trimming pared 5 bases from V and 3 bases from J, leaving 8 bases between. The germline V gene encodes CDR1 LGHNA and CDR2 YSLEER.

The chain combines TRBV25-1 with TRBJ2-2; 12 bases agree with TRBD2. In germline, CDR1 is MGHDK, CDR2 SYGVNS. The J segment lost 7 bases and the V segment lost 7 bases, leaving 4 bases of the junction unmatched. This CDR3 region has 14 residues. The CDR3 nucleotides read TGTGCCAGCAAAACTAGCGGGGGGCACGGGGAGCTGTTTTTT. Translation gives CASKTSGGHGELFF.

The rearrangement uses TRBV4-3 and TRBJ2-7; weak D call: TRBD2 (5 bases). The V gene lost 0 bases and the J gene lost 7 bases, with 19 bases spanning the gap. The CDR3 contains 16 residues. Germline V CDR1 and CDR2: LGHNA, YSLEER. The CDR3 is CASSQELSGRSGEQYF. The CDR3 DNA reads as TGCGCCAGCAGCCAAGAATTAAGCGGACGGTCGGGGGAGCAGTACTTC.

This clone was counted a few times. CDR3 in amino acids: CSVEKGGTDTQYF. In DNA form, the CDR3 reads TGCAGCGTTGAAAAGGGGGGCACAGATACGCAGTATTTT. V usage is TRBV29-1 and J usage is TRBJ2-3; possible D gene TRBD1, 6 bases. The CDR3 contains 13 residues. Germline V lookup: CDR1 SQVTM, CDR2 ANQGSEA. Trimming took 2 bases from V and 1 from J, leaving 7 bases between them.

The chain combines TRBV30 with TRBJ2-1; D is perhaps TRBD1 (6 bases). The CDR3 is made up of 12 amino acids. Trimming shortened V by 4 bases and J by 9 bases, and 13 bases separated the two germline ends. Germline V gives CDR1 GTSNPN, CDR2 SVGIG (reference sequence). Written as DNA, the CDR3 is TGTGCCTGGAAGGGGGTGGCGAGTGAGCAGTTCTTC. Protein: CAWKGVASEQFF. The full variable domain, completed using reference TRBV30 and TRBJ2-1, is SQTIHQWPATLVQPVGSPLSLECTVEGTSNPNLYWYRQAAGRGLQLLFYSVGIGQISSEVPQNLSASRPQDRQFILSSKKLLLSDSGFYLCAWKGVASEQFFGPGTRLTVL.

This clone was detected a few times. The V gene is TRBV7-9, the J gene TRBJ1-1; no clear D gene. Germline V lookup: CDR1 SEHNR, CDR2 FQNEAQ (reference sequence). Trimming took off 5 bases at V and 2 bases at J, with 3 bases between the two ends. The CDR3 consists of 11 residues. CDR3 nucleotides: TGTGCCAGCAGCCTCAACACTGAAGCTTTCTTT. It codes for CASSLNTEAFF.